This TCR beta chain is drawn from a study of T cell responses to AZD1222 COVID-19 vaccine. Whole-study findings and limits: Close to half of all spike-specific TCRs reportedly target regions of the variants that are unmutated. Repertoires were sampled only after the peak T cell response. The donors showed a predominance of white British ancestry and of females, with possible underestimation of clonal diversity. Rises in breadth and depth of Spike-specific TCRs came after two AZD1222 doses.

The method was immunoSEQ multiplex PCR; TCRdb's version includes in-frame clones alone and lacks a portion of them. The sample carries some 120,000 clones, around 90% recorded once. As for this clone: Its specificity is unknown.

The CDR3 runs 15 residues. V was clipped by 8 bases and J by 5 bases; unmatched bases: 11. The TCR originated in an adult who received the MenACWY meningococcal vaccine as a control. The specimen comprised peripheral blood, sampled 28 days after the second dose of the MenACWY control vaccine. This chain links TRBV23-1 with TRBJ2-5; 10 nucleotides match TRBD1. TRBV23-1 is sorted into the ORF group, with uncertain function. This chain's CDR3 is CASRTGQGLFETQYF. The CDR3 bases are TGCGCCAGCCGAACGGGACAGGGGCTGTTCGAGACCCAGTACTTC.